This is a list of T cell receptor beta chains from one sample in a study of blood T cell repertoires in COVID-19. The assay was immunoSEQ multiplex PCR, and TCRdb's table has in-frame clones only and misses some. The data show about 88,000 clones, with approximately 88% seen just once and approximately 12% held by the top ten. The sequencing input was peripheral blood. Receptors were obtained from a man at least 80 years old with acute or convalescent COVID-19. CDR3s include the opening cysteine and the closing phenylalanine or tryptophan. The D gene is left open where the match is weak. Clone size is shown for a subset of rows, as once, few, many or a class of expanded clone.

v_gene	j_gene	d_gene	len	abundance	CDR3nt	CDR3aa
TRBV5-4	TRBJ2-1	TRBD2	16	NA	TGTGCCAGCAGCCGCGGGGGACTAGCGGTGAACAATGAGCAGTTCTTC	CASSRGGLAVNNEQFF
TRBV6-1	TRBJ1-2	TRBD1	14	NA	TGTGCCAGCAGTGAAGCGCCCAGGGGGGTGGGCTACACCTTC	CASSEAPRGVGYTF
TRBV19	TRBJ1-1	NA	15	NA	TGTGCCAGTAGTCTCATAGGGGCTGGGTCTTCTGAAGCTTTCTTT	CASSLIGAGSSEAFF
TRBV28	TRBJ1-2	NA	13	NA	TGTGCCAGCAGTTTGACACAAAACTATGGCTACACCTTC	CASSLTQNYGYTF
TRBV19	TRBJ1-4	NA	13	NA	TGTGCCAGTAGGAACAGGGAGGGTGAAAAACTGTTTTTT	CASRNREGEKLFF
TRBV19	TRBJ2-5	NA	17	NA	TGTGCCAGTAGTATAGAGGGGGCCAGGACTCCCCAAGAGACCCAGTACTTC	CASSIEGARTPQETQYF
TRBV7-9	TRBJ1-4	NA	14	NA	TGTGCCAGCAGCTTAGGGGCGGGAAATGAAAAACTGTTTTTT	CASSLGAGNEKLFF
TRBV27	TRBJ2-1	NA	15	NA	TGTGCCAGCAGTTTTCGCAGGGGCCCCTACAATGAGCAGTTCTTC	CASSFRRGPYNEQFF
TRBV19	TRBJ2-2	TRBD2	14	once	TGTGCCAGTAGTGTTAGACTAGTTCAGCGGGGAGCTGTTTTT	CASSVRLVQRGAVF
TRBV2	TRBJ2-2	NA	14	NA	TGTGCCAGCGGCCGGGACTCCCACACCGGGGAGCTGTTTTTT	CASGRDSHTGELFF
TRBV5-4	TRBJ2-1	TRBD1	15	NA	TGTGCCAGCAGCCCGGGACAGGGGACATGGAATGAGCAGTTCTTC	CASSPGQGTWNEQFF
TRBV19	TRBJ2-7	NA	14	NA	TGTGCCAGTAGTATCGGGCCAGGGTTAGGAGAGCAGTACTTC	CASSIGPGLGEQYF
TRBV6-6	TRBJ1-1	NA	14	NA	TGTGCCAGCAGTCCTAGGACAGCGAACACTGAAGCTTTCTTT	CASSPRTANTEAFF
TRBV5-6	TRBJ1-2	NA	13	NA	TGTGCCAGCAGCCAGCGGGTGACGGGGGGCTACACCTTC	CASSQRVTGGYTF
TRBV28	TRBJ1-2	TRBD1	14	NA	TGTGCCAGCACCTTAGGAGGGACAGGGAGCGGCTACACCTTC	CASTLGGTGSGYTF
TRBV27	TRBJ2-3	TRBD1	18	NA	TGTGCCAGCAGTTTCCGCCGGACAGGGGCTACTAGCACAGATACGCAGTATTTT	CASSFRRTGATSTDTQYF
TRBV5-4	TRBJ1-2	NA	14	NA	TGTGCCAGCAGCCCCCGGAGGGGAAACTATGGCTACACCTTC	CASSPRRGNYGYTF
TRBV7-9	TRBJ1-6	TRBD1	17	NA	TGTGCCAGCAGCTTAGCCTCGGGACAGGGTACTAATTCACCCCTCCACTTT	CASSLASGQGTNSPLHF
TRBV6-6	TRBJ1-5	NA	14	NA	TGTGCCAGCACCCCGGAGAGGGACAATCAGCCCCAGCATTTT	CASTPERDNQPQHF
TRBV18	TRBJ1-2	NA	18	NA	TGTGCCAGCCCATTATCCGCGGCAGCGCAACGGACAGTCTATGGCTACACCTTC	CASPLSAAAQRTVYGYTF
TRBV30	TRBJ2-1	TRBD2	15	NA	TGTGCCTGGAGTCCCAACCGAAAGACTAGCGGGATGCAGTTCTTC	CAWSPNRKTSGMQFF
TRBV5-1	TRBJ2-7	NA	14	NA	TGCGCCAGCAGCTTGGGTAGGGGGAGCTACGAGCAGTACTTC	CASSLGRGSYEQYF
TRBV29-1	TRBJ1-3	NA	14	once	TGCAGCGTTGATCCGGGAGCCTCTGGAAACACCATATATTTT	CSVDPGASGNTIYF
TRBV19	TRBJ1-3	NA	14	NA	TGTGCCAGTACCCAGGGGATAAATGGAAACACCATATATTTT	CASTQGINGNTIYF
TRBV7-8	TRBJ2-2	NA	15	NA	TGTGCCAGCAGCTCCCGCGGACAGAACACCGGGGAGCTGTTTTTT	CASSSRGQNTGELFF
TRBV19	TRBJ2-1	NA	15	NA	TGTGCCAGTAGAAGTTCGATCAGCTCCTACAATGAGCAGTTCTTC	CASRSSISSYNEQFF
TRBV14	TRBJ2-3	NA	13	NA	TGTGCCAGCAGCCTACAGGGCACAGATACGCAGTATTTT	CASSLQGTDTQYF
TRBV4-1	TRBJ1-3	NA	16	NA	TGCGCCAGCAGCCAAGATCTGGCAGGCTCTGGAAACACCATATATTTT	CASSQDLAGSGNTIYF
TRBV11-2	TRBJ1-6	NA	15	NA	TGTGCCAGCAGCTTCGTGGGGCGGTATGATTCACCCCTCCACTTT	CASSFVGRYDSPLHF
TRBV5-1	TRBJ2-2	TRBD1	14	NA	TGCGCCAGCAGAGACAGGGCGAACACCGGGGAGCTGTTTTTT	CASRDRANTGELFF
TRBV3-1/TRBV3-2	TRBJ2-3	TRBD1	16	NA	TGTGCCAGCAGCCATGGGACAGGGGGTAGAACAGATACGCAGTATTTT	CASSHGTGGRTDTQYF
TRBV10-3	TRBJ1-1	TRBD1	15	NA	TGTGCCATCAGTCCCTTGACAGGGGATCTCACTGAAGCTTTCTTT	CAISPLTGDLTEAFF
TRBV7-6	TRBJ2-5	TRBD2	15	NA	TGTGCCAGCAGCTTAGGACTAGCGGGAACAGAGACCCAGTACTTC	CASSLGLAGTETQYF
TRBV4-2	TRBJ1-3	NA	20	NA	TGTGCCAGCAGCCAAGATGATAATTTTGCGGGACGGAGCTCTGGAAACACCATATATTTT	CASSQDDNFAGRSSGNTIYF
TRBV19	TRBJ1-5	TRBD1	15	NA	TGTGCCAGTAGTAGGGGACAGGGCCGGGATCAGCCCCAGCATTTT	CASSRGQGRDQPQHF
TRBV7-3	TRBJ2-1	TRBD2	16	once	TGTGCCAGCAGCTCCAAGCGGGGGGCCTCCTACAATGAGCAGTTCTTC	CASSSKRGASYNEQFF
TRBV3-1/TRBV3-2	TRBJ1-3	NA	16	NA	TGTGCCAGCAGCCCCCGGACGGGGAGCTCTGGAAACACCATATATTTT	CASSPRTGSSGNTIYF
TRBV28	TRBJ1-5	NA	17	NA	TGTGCCAGCAGTCCCCTTGGACAAACTTATAGCAATCAGCCCCAGCATTTT	CASSPLGQTYSNQPQHF
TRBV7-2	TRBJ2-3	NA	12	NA	TGTGCCAGCAGCCCAGGGCGGGGTACGCAGTATTTT	CASSPGRGTQYF
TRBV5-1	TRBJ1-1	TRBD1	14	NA	TGCGCCAGCAGCTTAGGGGACAGAAGCACTGAAGCTTTCTTT	CASSLGDRSTEAFF
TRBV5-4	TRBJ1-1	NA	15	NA	TGTGCCAGCAGCTTGGGTTCGGGTGGGAACACTGAAGCTTTCTTT	CASSLGSGGNTEAFF
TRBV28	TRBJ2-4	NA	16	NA	TGTGCCAGCAGCCCCGGACAGTATCTAGCCAAAAACATTCAGTACTTC	CASSPGQYLAKNIQYF
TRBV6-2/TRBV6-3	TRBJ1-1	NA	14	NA	TGTGCCAGCAGCACAGGTCCACAGAACACTGAAGCTTTCTTT	CASSTGPQNTEAFF
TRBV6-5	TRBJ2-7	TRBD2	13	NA	TGTGCCAGCAGTCCAGCTAGCGGGAGAGGGCAGTACTTC	CASSPASGRGQYF
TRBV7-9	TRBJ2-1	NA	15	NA	TGTGCCAGCAGCTTAGAGCGGAGGGTCTACAATGAGCAGTTCTTC	CASSLERRVYNEQFF
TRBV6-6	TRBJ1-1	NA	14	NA	TGTGCCAGCAGTTACGCCGAGGGCAACACTGAAGCTTTCTTT	CASSYAEGNTEAFF